Following are 4 T cell receptor beta chains from one sample sequenced in a study of blood T cell repertoires in COVID-19. The assay was immunoSEQ multiplex PCR, and TCRdb's table has in-frame clones only and misses some. Among about 55,000 clones listed, roughly 90% were seen once. Sequencing was done on a sample of peripheral blood. The origin of the receptors is a human donor with active COVID-19. The donor label of this sample is uncertain.

This sequence joins TRBV5-6 and TRBJ2-1, with D possibly being TRBD1 (5 bases). Germline loops: CDR1 SGHDT, CDR2 YYEEEE. This CDR3 region has 13 residues. Trimming removed 2 bases from V and 3 bases from J, with 6 bases in between. CDR3 DNA sequence: TGTGCCAGCAGCTTCGACAGCTACAATGAGCAGTTCTTC. It yields the protein CASSFDSYNEQFF.

This sequence joins TRBV20-1 and TRBJ2-5, with 13 bases that match TRBD2. Losses at the gene ends were 3 bases for V and 1 base for J; bases not matched to a gene: 5. Per germline, CDR1 DFQATT and CDR2 SNEGSKA (reference sequence). This CDR3 region has 16 residues. CDR3 sequence reads: CSASQGLAGTQETQYF. CDR3 sequence (DNA): TGCAGTGCTAGTCAGGGACTAGCGGGGACCCAAGAGACCCAGTACTTC.

The chain carries TRBV7-4 and TRBJ2-3; tentatively, D is TRBD2 (5 bases). V dropped 3 bases and J dropped 11 bases, with 9 bases sitting between them. Germline CDR1 reads SGHVT; CDR2 reads SQSDAQ. The CDR3 consists of 11 residues. CDR3 bases: TGTGCCAGCAGCTTTCTCCGGGAGCAGTATTTT. Residues: CASSFLREQYF. The entire variable domain, with the rest obtained from reference TRBV7-4 and TRBJ2-3, is as follows: GAGVSQSPRYKVAKRGRDVALRCDSISGHVTLYWYRQTLGQGSEVLTYSQSDAQRDKSGRPSGRFSAERPERSVSTLKIQRTEQGDSAVYLCASSFLREQYFGPGTRLTVL.

V gene TRBV5-1 combines with J gene TRBJ2-1; 10 bases are shared with TRBD2. From germline, CDR1 is SGHRS and CDR2 YFSETQ. V shed 1 base, J shed 2 bases, and the junction held 3 bases outside the gene matches. The CDR3 spans 16 residues. The CDR3 DNA reads as TGCGCCAGCAGCTTGAGTCTAGCGGGAGCCTACAATGAGCAGTTCTTC. This translates into CASSLSLAGAYNEQFF.